The 4 T cell receptor beta chains in this list originate from one sample, sequenced in a study of blood T cell repertoires in COVID-19. This table comes from immunoSEQ multiplex PCR, and its TCRdb copy is limited to in-frame clones, with some not included. The sample lists 75,000 or so clones; roughly 80% were seen once. Material: peripheral blood. All receptors derive from a woman in her 70s with acute or convalescent COVID-19.

The J gene is TRBJ1-5, the V gene TRBV19; 10 nucleotides agree with TRBD1. From germline, CDR1 is LNHDA and CDR2 SQIVND (reference sequence). The ends lost 3 bases at V and 0 bases at J; junction bases unmatched: 5. This CDR3 comprises 17 residues. The CDR3 loop reads CASSIGDRGYSNQPQHF. In DNA, the CDR3 is TGTGCCAGTAGTATTGGGGACAGGGGTTATAGCAATCAGCCCCAGCATTTT. Full variable domain (outside the CDR3, taken from reference TRBV19 and TRBJ1-5): DGGITQSPKYLFRKEGQNVTLSCEQNLNHDAMYWYRQDPGQGLRLIYYSQIVNDFQKGDIAEGYSVSREKKESFPLTVTSAQKNPTAFYLCASSIGDRGYSNQPQHFGDGTRLSIL.

The gene calls are TRBV11-1 and TRBJ2-2, with D unclear. The germline V gene has CDR1 SGHAT and CDR2 FQDESV (reference sequence). This CDR3 is 15 amino acids long. V lost 3 bases to trimming and J lost 2 bases, with 10 bases between them. CDR3 in DNA: TGTGCCAGCAGCTTGGGCAGGTTTAACACCGGGGAGCTGTTTTTT. It encodes CASSLGRFNTGELFF.

The chain recombines TRBV5-1 with TRBJ2-3, with 7 positions matching TRBD1. Germline V gene data show CDR1 as SGHRS and CDR2 as YFSETQ. Germline trimming cut 4 bases from V and 0 bases from J; bases unmatched to any gene: 8. The CDR3 has 16 amino acids. CDR3 sequence reads: CASSTGQVSSTDTQYF. As DNA, the CDR3 is TGCGCCAGCAGCACTGGACAGGTCTCTAGCACAGATACGCAGTATTTT.

CDR3 amino acids: CATRGGHEQFF. CDR3 in DNA: TGTGCCACCCGGGGGGGCCATGAGCAGTTCTTC. J is TRBJ2-1 and V is TRBV24-1, with TRBD2 matching 8 bases. Germline CDR1 KGHDR, CDR2 SFDVKD. The CDR3 length is 11 residues. The V gene end was trimmed by 9 bases and the J gene end by 8 bases; junction bases not matched to a gene: 2.